This is a list of T cell receptor beta chains from one sample in a study of response to subunit inactivated influenza vaccine. Via MiXCR, TCRdb re-called the RT-PCR reads, giving one row per CDR3 protein. The sample shows 550,000 to 800,000 distinct CDR3 sequences, approximately 15% of them seen only once. The material sequenced was PBMCs from blood, taken roughly 2 weeks before vaccination. The receptors originated from a man aged 45-60 years who received an inactivated influenza vaccine. Both conserved end residues are part of each CDR3.

j_gene	len	v_gene	CDR3aa
TRBJ2-4	17	TRBV5-4	CASSTETGAPAKNIQYF
TRBJ2-7	13	TRBV9	CASSEGTDYEQYF
TRBJ2-7	15	TRBV20-1	CSATPRGSHSYEQYF
TRBJ2-5	17	TRBV7-9	CASSRLVRAGDWETQYF
TRBJ1-6	16	TRBV5-4	CASSLVFGGSNSPLHF
TRBJ2-7	16	TRBV20-1	CSAPGLAGGLSYEQYF
TRBJ1-1	13	TRBV20-1	CSAAQGANTEAFF
TRBJ2-7	13	TRBV10-3	CAISVLQGYEQYF
TRBJ2-2	16	TRBV4-2	CASRPLTGDYTGELFF
TRBJ1-2	12	TRBV20-1	CSARRGVYGYTF
TRBJ1-2	13	TRBV5-1	CASSLPTYHGYTF
TRBJ2-7	14	TRBV29-1	CSGLWGQGAGEQYF
TRBJ2-7	12	TRBV28	CASSAQHYEQYF
TRBJ1-2	12	TRBV20-1	CSASGGRYGYTF
TRBJ2-7	16	TRBV7-9	CASSHKGGPSGDEQYF
TRBJ2-2	16	TRBV4-2	CASSQEAGGRLGELFF